Listed below are T cell receptor beta chains from one sample, sequenced in a study of technical replicates of blood from a few donors. The protocol was immunoSEQ multiplex PCR, while the TCRdb copy is restricted to in-frame clones and leaves out a portion. Among roughly 71,000 clones listed, roughly 92% were seen once. The material sequenced was T cells isolated from PBMCs. These receptors all stem from a human donor in good health. CDR3s include the opening cysteine and the closing phenylalanine or tryptophan. Each record gives: J gene, D gene, clone size, V gene, CDR3 DNA, CDR3 protein. A D gene is named only where the DNA matches it firmly. Size values are once, few and many counts, or a class for expanded clones, and some rows have none.

J gene: TRBJ2-7; D gene: TRBD1; clone size: NA; V gene: TRBV18; CDR3 DNA: TGTGCCAGCTCACCAGGGACAGGGAGGGACGAGCAGTACTTC; CDR3 protein: CASSPGTGRDEQYF
J gene: TRBJ2-7; D gene: TRBD2; clone size: NA; V gene: TRBV30; CDR3 DNA: TGTGCCTGGAGTGTACGGGGGGACCCCTACGAGCAGTACTTC; CDR3 protein: CAWSVRGDPYEQYF
J gene: TRBJ2-7; D gene: NA; clone size: NA; V gene: TRBV11-3; CDR3 DNA: TGTGCCAGCAGCTTCCGGGTTAGCTCCTACGAGCAGTACTTC; CDR3 protein: CASSFRVSSYEQYF
J gene: TRBJ1-2; D gene: NA; clone size: NA; V gene: TRBV19; CDR3 DNA: TGTGCCAGTAGTATGTATGGGGCCTTGATTGGCTACACCTTC; CDR3 protein: CASSMYGALIGYTF
J gene: TRBJ1-5; D gene: TRBD1; clone size: NA; V gene: TRBV6-6; CDR3 DNA: TGTGCCAGCAGAACAGGACAGGGCAAAAATCAGCCCCAGCATTTT; CDR3 protein: CASRTGQGKNQPQHF
J gene: TRBJ2-3; D gene: TRBD2; clone size: NA; V gene: TRBV16; CDR3 DNA: TGTGCCAGCAGCCAAATGTCTGTGGCGGGAGCGTCAGATACGCAGTATTTT; CDR3 protein: CASSQMSVAGASDTQYF
J gene: TRBJ2-3; D gene: TRBD2; clone size: NA; V gene: TRBV9; CDR3 DNA: TGTGCCAGCAGCGACCGACTAGCGGGCGACACAGATACGCAGTATTTT; CDR3 protein: CASSDRLAGDTDTQYF
J gene: TRBJ2-2; D gene: NA; clone size: NA; V gene: TRBV6-6; CDR3 DNA: TGTGCCAGCGGACTCACCGGGGAGCTGTTTTTT; CDR3 protein: CASGLTGELFF
J gene: TRBJ2-1; D gene: NA; clone size: NA; V gene: TRBV2; CDR3 DNA: TGTGCCAGCAGTGTCTCCGGTGAGCAGTTCTTC; CDR3 protein: CASSVSGEQFF
J gene: TRBJ1-1; D gene: NA; clone size: NA; V gene: TRBV28; CDR3 DNA: TGTGCCAGCAGAAAACCCACAGGGCTCACTGAAGCTTTCTTT; CDR3 protein: CASRKPTGLTEAFF
J gene: TRBJ1-5; D gene: TRBD1; clone size: few; V gene: TRBV7-2; CDR3 DNA: TGTGCCAGCAGCCCGAGGACAGGGAATCAGCCCCAGCATTTT; CDR3 protein: CASSPRTGNQPQHF
J gene: TRBJ2-3; D gene: NA; clone size: once; V gene: TRBV6-5; CDR3 DNA: TGTGCCAGCAGTTACGATATCGGCGGAGGCACAGATACGCAGTATTTT; CDR3 protein: CASSYDIGGGTDTQYF
J gene: TRBJ1-5; D gene: NA; clone size: NA; V gene: TRBV27; CDR3 DNA: TGTGCCAGCAGTTCTACGGGTCAGCCCCAGCATTTT; CDR3 protein: CASSSTGQPQHF
J gene: TRBJ1-1; D gene: NA; clone size: once; V gene: TRBV7-9; CDR3 DNA: TGTGCCAGCAGCACCGAGGGGAACACTGAAGCTTTCTTT; CDR3 protein: CASSTEGNTEAFF
J gene: TRBJ1-1; D gene: NA; clone size: few; V gene: TRBV23-1; CDR3 DNA: TGCGCCAGCAGTCAATCGATCGGGAACACTGAAGCTTTCTTT; CDR3 protein: CASSQSIGNTEAFF
J gene: TRBJ1-2; D gene: NA; clone size: once; V gene: TRBV29-1; CDR3 DNA: TGCAGCGTTGATCAGGAGGCTGGCTACACCTTC; CDR3 protein: CSVDQEAGYTF
J gene: TRBJ1-2; D gene: TRBD1; clone size: NA; V gene: TRBV30; CDR3 DNA: TGTGCCTGGGGGACAGAGGGCTACACCTTC; CDR3 protein: CAWGTEGYTF
J gene: TRBJ2-3; D gene: NA; clone size: NA; V gene: TRBV19; CDR3 DNA: TGTGCCAGCTCACCCCGGGGGGCTCCCACAGATACGCAGTATTTT; CDR3 protein: CASSPRGAPTDTQYF
J gene: TRBJ2-1; D gene: NA; clone size: NA; V gene: TRBV30; CDR3 DNA: TGTGCCTGGGGGAGGAGTTTCAATGAGCAGTTCTTC; CDR3 protein: CAWGRSFNEQFF
J gene: TRBJ2-3; D gene: NA; clone size: NA; V gene: TRBV10-3; CDR3 DNA: TGTGCCGTAGCAAGCGGAGGAGGCACAGATACGCAGTATTTT; CDR3 protein: CAVASGGGTDTQYF
J gene: TRBJ2-2; D gene: TRBD2; clone size: NA; V gene: TRBV7-2; CDR3 DNA: TGTGCCAGCAGCTTCCCGGTAGCGGGAGGAACGTTCGGGGAGCTGTTTTTT; CDR3 protein: CASSFPVAGGTFGELFF
J gene: TRBJ2-3; D gene: TRBD2; clone size: NA; V gene: TRBV7-3; CDR3 DNA: TGTGCCAGCAGCTGGAGCGGGAGTGGCACAGATACGCAGTATTTT; CDR3 protein: CASSWSGSGTDTQYF
J gene: TRBJ1-4; D gene: TRBD1; clone size: NA; V gene: TRBV7-9; CDR3 DNA: TGTGCCAGCAGCGCCGTCGAGGGGGCCAAAAAACTGTTTTTT; CDR3 protein: CASSAVEGAKKLFF
J gene: TRBJ2-2; D gene: NA; clone size: NA; V gene: TRBV5-1; CDR3 DNA: TGCGCCAGCAGCTTGGGGGCTAGCCCGACCGGGGAGCTGTTTTTT; CDR3 protein: CASSLGASPTGELFF
J gene: TRBJ2-7; D gene: TRBD1; clone size: NA; V gene: TRBV25-1; CDR3 DNA: TGTGCCAGCAGTGAGACCGGGACAGGTTCCTACGAGCAGTACTTC; CDR3 protein: CASSETGTGSYEQYF